Listed below are T cell receptor beta chains from one sample, sequenced in a study of blood T cell repertoires in COVID-19. Measured with immunoSEQ multiplex PCR; TCRdb has only the in-frame clones, and not every one. Of tens of thousands of clones in the sample, roughly 80% are singletons; the top ten hold 18%. The material sequenced was peripheral blood. Source of these receptors: a woman aged 60 to 75 with acute or convalescent COVID-19. Each CDR3 is given without its conserved first and last residue. D genes are given only for firm matches.

v_call | d_call | cdr3_aa
TRBV7-8 | - | ASSLGQAGGELF
TRBV7-8 | - | ASSRDRQNQPQH
TRBV18 | - | ASSPGDHTEAF
TRBV30 | TRBD1 | AWSVTGGAEFQPQH
TRBV3-1/TRBV3-2 | TRBD1 | ASSYEQGANYGYT
TRBV30 | - | ASQGIFLTDTQY
TRBV3-1/TRBV3-2 | - | ASSQAGGQETQY
TRBV10-3 | TRBD1 | AIVRDRGTMNTEAF
TRBV7-9 | TRBD2 | ASSSRLAGDQETQY
TRBV28 | - | ASSLGQGYSPLH
TRBV5-1 | TRBD2 | ASSFTGTSGQETQY
TRBV3-1/TRBV3-2 | TRBD1 | ASSQVEDRFLSGNTIY
TRBV6-2/TRBV6-3 | - | ASSYYGDQY
TRBV6-6 | TRBD1 | ASSHGQGRTDTGELF
TRBV5-4 | TRBD1 | ASSLGQGRNTEAF
TRBV6-2/TRBV6-3 | TRBD1 | ASSLTGGFQPQH
TRBV7-2 | - | ASSLATGMPQPQH
TRBV6-1 | TRBD1 | ASSEAGGADQPQH
TRBV10-1 | - | ASSEGPYTEAF
TRBV7-9 | TRBD2 | ASSPLGQRGGAEGEELF
TRBV19 | - | ASSIRGGRSYNEQF
TRBV25-1 | - | ASSEPGIDGYT
TRBV10-3 | TRBD1 | AISGGTGDGYT
TRBV3-1/TRBV3-2 | TRBD1 | ASSRRDRGTEAF
TRBV5-1 | - | ASSLRGGSEKLF
TRBV5-1 | TRBD2 | ASSLAAAGGQETQY
TRBV6-5 | TRBD1 | ASSNSWTGPEKLF
TRBV10-2 | - | ASSLTLSSSGANVLT
TRBV5-1 | TRBD1 | ASSSPPGTDSGNTIY
TRBV7-2 | - | ASSPQVNTEAF